These T cell receptor beta chains were read from a single sample in a study of T cells in tuberculosis. The protocol was immunoSEQ multiplex PCR, while the TCRdb copy is restricted to in-frame clones and leaves out a portion. The sample includes tens of thousands of clones, over 75% of them seen just once. The sequenced sample was PBMCs, obtained at tuberculosis diagnosis. These receptors were obtained from an adult with tuberculosis. The CDR3 runs from the conserved cysteine through the conserved F or W. The order of the fields is CDR3 length, D gene, clone size, J gene, V gene, CDR3 protein, CDR3 DNA. The D gene is left open where the match is weak. Clone size is shown for a subset of rows, as once, few, many or a class of expanded clone.

cdr3_length: 15; d_call: .; clone_size: .; j_call: TRBJ2-7; v_call: TRBV6-5; cdr3_aa: CASKPIAGSTNEQYF; cdr3_nt: TGTGCCAGCAAACCAATCGCGGGGTCAACCAACGAGCAGTACTTC
cdr3_length: 13; d_call: TRBD2; clone_size: .; j_call: TRBJ2-1; v_call: TRBV6-1; cdr3_aa: CASNNGLATEQFF; cdr3_nt: TGTGCCAGCAACAACGGACTAGCTACTGAGCAGTTCTTC
cdr3_length: 19; d_call: TRBD2; clone_size: .; j_call: TRBJ2-6; v_call: TRBV15; cdr3_aa: CATSRPGTSRSSGANVLTF; cdr3_nt: TGTGCCACCAGCAGACCCGGGACTAGCAGAAGCTCTGGGGCCAACGTCCTGACTTTC
cdr3_length: 15; d_call: TRBD2; clone_size: .; j_call: TRBJ2-1; v_call: TRBV28; cdr3_aa: CASSQAGGRGNEQFF; cdr3_nt: TGTGCCAGCAGTCAAGCGGGAGGACGAGGAAATGAGCAGTTCTTC
cdr3_length: 16; d_call: .; clone_size: .; j_call: TRBJ1-2; v_call: TRBV6-1; cdr3_aa: CASSEGGGGAVYGYTF; cdr3_nt: TGTGCCAGCAGTGAAGGGGGAGGGGGGGCTGTCTATGGCTACACCTTC
cdr3_length: 14; d_call: .; clone_size: once; j_call: TRBJ2-2; v_call: TRBV5-1; cdr3_aa: CASSLVRVAGELFF; cdr3_nt: TGCGCCAGCAGCTTGGTACGGGTGGCCGGGGAGCTGTTTTTT
cdr3_length: 16; d_call: TRBD2; clone_size: .; j_call: TRBJ2-7; v_call: TRBV27; cdr3_aa: CASSVGLAGGTYEQYF; cdr3_nt: TGTGCCAGCAGTGTGGGACTAGCGGGGGGCACTTACGAGCAGTACTTC
cdr3_length: 15; d_call: .; clone_size: .; j_call: TRBJ2-7; v_call: TRBV4-1; cdr3_aa: CASSQDGGGPYEQYF; cdr3_nt: TGCGCCAGCAGCCAAGATGGAGGTGGGCCCTACGAGCAGTACTTC
cdr3_length: 16; d_call: TRBD2; clone_size: .; j_call: TRBJ2-3; v_call: TRBV9; cdr3_aa: CASSVRAGENTDTQYF; cdr3_nt: TGTGCCAGCAGCGTGAGAGCGGGAGAGAACACAGATACGCAGTATTTT
cdr3_length: 21; d_call: TRBD2; clone_size: .; j_call: TRBJ2-3; v_call: TRBV4-2; cdr3_aa: CASSPGPSVNRASGRTDTQYF; cdr3_nt: TGTGCCAGCAGCCCCGGGCCGTCAGTCAATCGGGCTAGCGGGAGAACAGATACGCAGTATTTT